These T cell receptor beta chains were read from a single sample in a study of PD-L1 blockade in urothelial cancer. Repertoires were generated with immunoSEQ multiplex PCR, while TCRdb's copy carries only in-frame clones and drops some. This table has approximately 65,000 clones, about 89% appearing once. The sample consisted of PBMCs, taken around atezolizumab (anti-PD-L1) treatment. The receptor set was obtained from a man in his 60s with urothelial cancer. Each CDR3 is given with its conserved first and last residue. Fields, in order: J gene, D gene, V gene, clone size, CDR3 DNA, CDR3 protein. A D gene is named only where the DNA matches it firmly. Some rows have no size entry. The others give once, few or many, or a class for an expanded clone.

TRBJ2-5 - TRBV7-9 - TGTGCCAGCAGCTTACAAGACTACCTGTTAGAGACCCAGTACTTC CASSLQDYLLETQYF
TRBJ1-3 - TRBV5-4 - TGTGCCAGCAGCCTATGGCAGGGGAGAAACACCATATATTTT CASSLWQGRNTIYF
TRBJ1-2 - TRBV7-9 - TGTGCCAGCAGCTTTCCCGGGGTGGAATATGGCTACACCTTC CASSFPGVEYGYTF
TRBJ1-2 - TRBV5-4 - TGTGCCAGCAGTCTCGTCAGCGGCTATGGCTACACCTTC CASSLVSGYGYTF
TRBJ1-2 TRBD1 TRBV9 - TGTGCCAGCAGCGCCGACTTCGGGACAGGGGGACCCCAGGTCTATGGCTACACCTTC CASSADFGTGGPQVYGYTF
TRBJ2-5 - TRBV11-2 - TGTGCCAGCAGCTTAAACCGGTTGTCCCTAATTGAGGCCCAGTACTTC CASSLNRLSLIEAQYF
TRBJ1-3 TRBD1 TRBV5-1 - TGCGCCAGCAGCTTCGGTGTGACAGGGAGCTCTGGAAACACCATATATTTT CASSFGVTGSSGNTIYF
TRBJ1-5 - TRBV7-2 once TGTGCCAGCAGCTTCTTGGGGGCCCAGCCCCAGCATTTT CASSFLGAQPQHF
TRBJ1-1 TRBD1 TRBV18 once TGTGCCAGCTCACCACAACAGGGGCGGGGTACTGAAGCTTTCTTT CASSPQQGRGTEAFF
TRBJ1-6 - TRBV4-2 - TGTGCCAGCAGCCAAGAGGGGCAGGGCTCCTATAATTCACCCCTCCACTTT CASSQEGQGSYNSPLHF
TRBJ1-2 TRBD1 TRBV19 - TGTGCCAGTAGTATGGCGGACAGGGGTGGTGGCTACACCTTC CASSMADRGGGYTF
TRBJ2-7 - TRBV21-1 - TGTGCCAGCAGCGGACAGACAAGCTACGAGCAGTACTTC CASSGQTSYEQYF
TRBJ2-7 - TRBV18 few TGTGCCAGCTCACCGGCCCGAACCTACGAGCAGTACTTC CASSPARTYEQYF
TRBJ1-2 TRBD1 TRBV5-4 few TGTGCCAGCAGCTTGGTGTCGGGACAGGGGAACTATGGCTACACCTTC CASSLVSGQGNYGYTF
TRBJ2-7 TRBD1 TRBV5-4 - TGTGCCAGCAGCCAGTACAGGGGAAGGTGGCAGTACTTC CASSQYRGRWQYF
TRBJ1-1 - TRBV28 - TGTGCCAGCAGTTTATTGGTGCGCATGAACACTGAAGCTTTCTTT CASSLLVRMNTEAFF
TRBJ1-5 - TRBV23-1 - TGCGCCAGCAGTTGGCCGGGAAAGCGGCCCCAGCATTTT CASSWPGKRPQHF